These 31 T cell receptor beta chains share one sample of origin, sequenced in a study of blood T cell repertoires in COVID-19. TCRdb keeps only in-frame clones here, not all; method: immunoSEQ multiplex PCR. Of about 150,000 clones in the sample, about 89% were seen once. Sequenced material: peripheral blood. The receptor source for this set is a middle-aged man with acute or convalescent COVID-19.

The V and J genes are TRBV18 and TRBJ1-5; 7 bases line up with TRBD1. J was trimmed by 5 bases and V by 5 bases; bases with no gene match: 6. Germline CDR1 is KGHSH and CDR2 is LQKENI. CDR3 size: 14 residues. The CDR3 here is CASSSTGVDQPQHF. CDR3 DNA: TGTGCCAGCTCATCAACAGGGGTGGATCAGCCCCAGCATTTT.

V and J are TRBV5-1 and TRBJ2-2; 7 bases agree with TRBD2. The CDR3 consists of 16 residues. V was pared by 1 base and J by 4 bases, with 7 bases of the junction left unmatched. Germline assignment: CDR1 SGHRS and CDR2 YFSETQ. CDR3 residues: CASSLYELATTGELFF. Written as DNA, the CDR3 is TGCGCCAGCAGCTTGTACGAACTAGCGACCACCGGGGAGCTGTTTTTT.

The gene calls are TRBV7-2 and TRBJ2-5; TRBD2 matches 9 bases. From germline, CDR1 is SGHTA and CDR2 FQGNSA. V was clipped by 3 bases and J by 1 base; unmatched bases: 0. The CDR3 runs 14 residues. The CDR3 DNA sequence: TGTGCCAGCAGCTTGACTAGCGGCCAAGAGACCCAGTACTTC. Translated: CASSLTSGQETQYF.

The rearrangement links TRBV5-1 to TRBJ2-1; maybe TRBD1 (6 bases). From germline, CDR1 is SGHRS and CDR2 YFSETQ. V lost 1 base to trimming and J lost 0 bases, with 17 bases between them. The CDR3 is 18 residues long. The CDR3 here is CASSLSPQGTSSYNEQFF. The CDR3 DNA reads TGCGCCAGCAGCTTGAGCCCTCAGGGGACGAGCTCCTACAATGAGCAGTTCTTC.

V is TRBV30 and J is TRBJ1-5; 7 nucleotides match TRBD1. Trimming at V came to 3 bases and at J to 5 bases, leaving 7 bases not matched to a gene. The CDR3 contains 14 residues. Germline CDR1 GTSNPN, CDR2 SVGIG (reference sequence). For the CDR3, the DNA is TGTGCCTGGAGCTCGGGACAGTTATATCAGCCCCAGCATTTT. Its protein product is CAWSSGQLYQPQHF.

The chain has TRBV27 and TRBJ2-1, with 12 bases matching TRBD1. V dropped 5 bases and J dropped 8; count of bases not matched to a gene: 7. CDR1 and CDR2 (germline): MNHEY, SMNVEV (reference sequence). This CDR3 has 15 amino acids. The CDR3 sequence is CASSHSGQGAYEQFF. For the CDR3, the DNA is TGTGCCAGCAGTCATTCGGGACAGGGGGCCTATGAGCAGTTCTTC.

The V and J genes are TRBV5-6 and TRBJ1-3; maybe TRBD1 (6 bases). The CDR3 runs to 16 residues. Deletions cut 4 bases from V and 0 bases from J, with 14 bases between. The V gene's germline CDR1 is SGHDT and CDR2 YYEEEE. The DNA of the CDR3 is TGTGCCAGCAGCCGACTTGGACAGTTCTCTGGAAACACCATATATTTT. Protein product: CASSRLGQFSGNTIYF.

This chain links TRBV6-2 or TRBV6-3 with TRBJ2-3, with 9 positions matching TRBD1. CDR3 length: 19 residues. The ends lost 5 bases at V and 0 bases at J; junction bases unmatched: 15. The germline V gene encodes CDR1 MNHEY and CDR2 SVGEGT. The CDR3 DNA reads TGTGCCAGCAGTCCACTCAGGGGACAGGGAGTTTCTAGCACAGATACGCAGTATTTT. The encoded protein is CASSPLRGQGVSSTDTQYF.

This clone was observed a few times. The DNA for the CDR3 is TGTGCCAGCAGCTTAGCTCCAGGGAACACCGGGGAGCTGTTTTTT. The encoded protein is CASSLAPGNTGELFF. The chain recombines TRBV11-2 with TRBJ2-2; no definite D call. CDR3 length: 15 residues. Trimming shortened V by 1 base and J by 1 base, and 7 bases separated the two germline ends. CDR1 SGHAT and CDR2 FQNNGV come from the germline V gene.

The rearrangement links TRBV2 to TRBJ2-7; D is possibly TRBD1 (6 bases). The CDR3 is made up of 13 amino acids. Deletions cut 8 bases from V and 1 base from J, with 12 bases between. Germline CDR1 SNHLY, CDR2 FYNNEI. For the CDR3, the DNA is TGTGCCAGCGCTATTGACAGGTCCTACGAGCAGTACTTC. It encodes CASAIDRSYEQYF.

The rearrangement joins TRBV5-1 to TRBJ1-1; D unclear. Germline values: CDR1 SGHRS, CDR2 YFSETQ. This CDR3 spans 13 amino acids. Trimming left V 0 bases short and J 1 base short, with 4 bases between. The CDR3 protein is CASSLGRNTEAFF. The CDR3 DNA reads TGCGCCAGCAGCTTGGGCAGGAACACTGAAGCTTTCTTT. The whole variable domain, filled in from reference TRBV5-1 and TRBJ1-1, reads KAGVTQTPRYLIKTRGQQVTLSCSPISGHRSVSWYQQTPGQGLQFLFEYFSETQRNKGNFPGRFSGRQFSNSRSEMNVSTLELGDSALYLCASSLGRNTEAFFGQGTRLTVV.

This chain links TRBV4-1 with TRBJ2-7, with a tentative D call TRBD2 (5 bases). The CDR3 sequence is 15 residues long. V lost 0 bases and J lost 3, with 12 bases in between. The germline gives CDR1 MGHRA, CDR2 YSYEKL. Here the CDR3 DNA reads TGCGCCAGCAGCCAAGAAGGGTGGGAGAACTACGAGCAGTACTTC. Its translation is CASSQEGWENYEQYF.

V gene TRBV28 combines with J gene TRBJ2-1; D gene ambiguous. Deletions cut 2 bases from V and 0 bases from J, with 11 bases between. CDR1 is MDHEN, CDR2 SYDVKM, per germline. The CDR3 has 16 residues. The CDR3 region is CASSLPDLISYNEQFF. The CDR3 DNA reads as TGTGCCAGCAGTTTACCTGACTTAATCTCCTACAATGAGCAGTTCTTC.

V usage is TRBV5-1 and J usage is TRBJ1-2, with TRBD1 matching over 9 bases. The V gene end was trimmed by 5 bases and the J gene end by 2 bases; junction bases not matched to a gene: 4. The CDR3 runs 14 residues. CDR1 SGHRS and CDR2 YFSETQ come from the germline V gene. The CDR3 coding sequence is TGCGCCAGCAGGCCAGGACAGGGGAACTATGGCTACACCTTC. Protein: CASRPGQGNYGYTF.

The gene calls are TRBV5-7 and TRBJ2-1, with D perhaps matching TRBD1 (5 bases). TRBV5-7 is placed among ORFs of uncertain function. The CDR3 is 16 residues long. Trimming took 4 bases from V and 7 from J, leaving 21 bases between them. The CDR3 loop reads CASSAQGRTTRNEQFF. CDR3 nucleotides: TGTGCCAGCAGCGCTCAGGGTAGAACAACTCGGAATGAGCAGTTCTTC.

The chain carries TRBV6-5 and TRBJ2-7; TRBD1 agrees at 7 bases. This CDR3 contains 13 residues. CDR1 and CDR2 from the germline V gene are MNHEY and SVGAGI. With 10 bases clipped from V and 3 bases from J, the junction kept 9 bases outside the gene matches. CDR3 DNA: TGTGCCACCCAGACAGGGAAGAACTACGAGCAGTACGTC. Translation: CATQTGKNYEQYV.

The J gene is TRBJ2-5, the V gene TRBV30; 7 bases map to TRBD1. The germline V gene encodes CDR1 GTSNPN and CDR2 SVGIG (reference sequence). V lost 3 bases and J lost 5; bases outside the gene matches: 6. The CDR3 consists of 13 residues. This CDR3 reads CAWRVQGWETQYF. The CDR3 bases are TGTGCCTGGAGAGTACAGGGGTGGGAGACCCAGTACTTC.

This clone was seen only once. The gene calls are TRBV2 and TRBJ2-2; unclear D gene. Per germline, CDR1 SNHLY and CDR2 FYNNEI. Between the trimmed V and J ends, which lost 3 bases and 13 bases, there was a span of 21 bases. This CDR3 region has 15 residues. The CDR3: CASSDRQLADRRLFF. In nucleotides, the CDR3 is TGTGCCAGCAGTGACCGTCAGCTGGCCGATAGGAGGCTGTTTTTT.

The chain links TRBV9 to TRBJ2-6; D is uncertain. Looked up from germline, CDR1 is SGDLS and CDR2 is YYNGEE. Trimming removed 0 bases at V and 4 bases at J, with 2 bases between. This CDR3 is built from 13 residues. In DNA, the CDR3 is TGTGCCAGCAGCGTAGCGGGGGCCAACGTCCTGACTTTC. Translation: CASSVAGANVLTF.

The V call is TRBV6-5, the J call TRBJ2-1, with unresolved D. The ends were cut back, 7 bases at V and 2 bases at J, with 9 bases in the middle. The CDR3 sequence is 13 residues long. Looked up from germline, CDR1 is MNHEY and CDR2 is SVGAGI. CDR3 residues: CASTPAPYNEQFF. In DNA form, the CDR3 reads TGTGCCAGCACCCCAGCGCCCTACAATGAGCAGTTCTTC.

The CDR3 protein is CASSSAGRYNEQFF. CDR3 coding DNA: TGTGCCAGCAGTTCCGCGGGACGTTACAATGAGCAGTTCTTC. The chain employs TRBV27 and TRBJ2-1; weak D call: TRBD2 (6 bases). V was trimmed by 4 bases and J by 4 bases, leaving 11 bases between them. From germline, CDR1 is MNHEY and CDR2 SMNVEV (reference sequence). CDR3 length: 14 residues.

The rearrangement links TRBV5-1 to TRBJ2-5; 7 bases align to TRBD1. The germline V gene encodes CDR1 SGHRS and CDR2 YFSETQ. V lost 3 bases, J lost 1 base, and 3 bases stayed unmatched. This CDR3 has 14 amino acids. In nucleotides, the CDR3 is TGCGCCAGCAGCTGGGGACAGAGCCAAGAGACCCAGTACTTC. Translating it yields CASSWGQSQETQYF.

V gene TRBV6-1 combines with J gene TRBJ2-3; 13 bases line up with TRBD2. Germline-derived CDR1 and CDR2 are MNHNS and SASEGT. This CDR3 comprises 18 residues. The trim removed 4 bases at V and 2 bases at J, leaving 9 bases unmatched. The CDR3 region is CASSARLAGGGATDTQYF. The CDR3 region has the DNA TGTGCCAGCAGTGCCCGACTAGCGGGGGGCGGGGCCACAGATACGCAGTATTTT.

The chain uses TRBV7-8 and TRBJ2-2, with TRBD1 as a possible D gene (6 bases). This CDR3 contains 15 residues. The V end was cut by 3 bases, the J end by 7 bases, with 15 bases between. CDR1 is SGHVS, CDR2 FQNEAQ, per germline. Here the CDR3 DNA reads TGTGCCAGCAGCTTTAGCTGGGGGCCGGGCGGGGAGCTGTTTTTT. Translating it yields CASSFSWGPGGELFF.

The CDR3 loop is CASSLELAAAGELFF. In DNA form, the CDR3 reads TGTGCCAGCAGCTTAGAACTAGCTGCGGCCGGGGAGCTGTTTTTT. This rearrangement joins TRBV7-2 to TRBJ2-2, with TRBD2 as a possible D gene (6 bases). Between the trimmed V and J ends, which lost 1 base and 6 bases, there was a span of 12 bases. The CDR3 has 15 amino acids. Per germline, CDR1 SGHTA and CDR2 FQGNSA. The full variable domain, with the rest looked up from reference TRBV7-2 and TRBJ2-2, is GAGVSQSPSNKVTEKGKDVELRCDPISGHTALYWYRQSLGQGLEFLIYFQGNSAPDKSGLPSDRFSAERTGGSVSTLTIQRTQQEDSAVYLCASSLELAAAGELFFGEGSRLTVL.

V is TRBV7-9 and J is TRBJ1-3; the match to TRBD1 covers 7 bases. Germline assignment: CDR1 SEHNR and CDR2 FQNEAQ (reference sequence). The V and J ends lost 6 bases and 5 bases, in that order; junction bases with no gene match: 10. The length of the CDR3 is 15 residues. The CDR3 here is CASREDGTVRNTIYF. The CDR3 nucleotides are TGTGCCAGCAGAGAAGACGGGACAGTTAGAAACACCATATATTTT.

The gene calls are TRBV7-9 and TRBJ2-1; no clear D. This CDR3 spans 12 amino acids. CDR1 is SEHNR, CDR2 FQNEAQ, per germline (reference sequence). The ends were cut back, 5 bases at V and 5 bases at J, with 7 bases in the middle. CDR3 in amino acids: CASSLRDNEQFF. For the CDR3, the DNA is TGTGCCAGCAGCCTACGGGACAATGAGCAGTTCTTC.

The chain carries TRBV7-2 and TRBJ2-1; D is perhaps TRBD2 (5 bases). V was shortened by 5 bases and J by 9 bases, with 17 bases between the two germline ends. CDR3 size: 14 residues. In germline, CDR1 is SGHTA, CDR2 FQGNSA. The CDR3 reads CASSVDVRAGEQFF. In DNA form, the CDR3 reads TGTGCCAGCAGCGTAGACGTAAGGGCGGGTGAGCAGTTCTTC.

This chain uses TRBV7-3 with TRBJ1-2; TRBD1 matches 12 bases. J lost 6 bases, V lost 3 bases, and 5 bases had no gene match. Germline V lookup: CDR1 SGHTA, CDR2 FQGTGA. CDR3 size: 15 residues. The chain's CDR3 is CASSLRGQGADGYTF. The CDR3 DNA follows: TGTGCCAGCAGCTTGAGGGGACAGGGGGCAGATGGCTACACCTTC. Drawing the rest from reference TRBV7-3 and TRBJ1-2, the complete variable domain is GAGVSQTPSNKVTEKGKYVELRCDPISGHTALYWYRQSLGQGPEFLIYFQGTGAADDSGLPNDRFFAVRPEGSVSTLKIQRTERGDSAVYLCASSLRGQGADGYTFGSGTRLTVV.

There are a few counts of this clone. The rearrangement joins TRBV28 to TRBJ2-2; TRBD2 matches 8 bases. The junction had 4 bases not matched to a gene; V was cut back by 3 bases and J by 1 base. Germline CDR1 is MDHEN and CDR2 is SYDVKM. The CDR3 extends over 16 amino acids. The CDR3 loop is CASSFPAGGNTGELFF. The CDR3 DNA reads as TGTGCCAGCAGTTTTCCGGCGGGAGGGAACACCGGGGAGCTGTTTTTT. The complete variable domain, with remaining parts taken from reference TRBV28 and TRBJ2-2, reads DVKVTQSSRYLVKRTGEKVFLECVQDMDHENMFWYRQDPGLGLRLIYFSYDVKMKEKGDIPEGYSVSREKKERFSLILESASTNQTSMYLCASSFPAGGNTGELFFGEGSRLTVL.

The J gene is TRBJ1-5, the V gene TRBV12-3 or TRBV12-4; no reliable D call. V lost 4 bases and J lost 5, with 9 bases in between. The CDR3 contains 13 residues. The CDR3 DNA reads as TGTGCCAGCAGTTCACAGAATGATCAGCCCCAGCATTTT. It encodes CASSSQNDQPQHF.